This T cell receptor beta chain was recovered during a study of T cells in Graves' hyperthyroidism and ophthalmopathy. The CDR3 loop spans 14 amino acids. The germline CDR1 and CDR2 sequences are SGHRS and YFSETQ. Study conclusions and caveats: Within blood appeared most thyroid clonotypes that had expanded above 0.001. Model predictions of ophthalmopathy came a median approximately 6 months before onset.

Patients were excluded because of uncontrolled infection, other autoimmune disease, pregnancy or lactation. Researchers amplified the TCR beta CDR3 regions from RNA transcripts. Initially, a first-round RT-PCR of the TCR CDR3 employed the HTBI primer set. Each CDR3 protein is one row after TCRdb ran MiXCR on the multiplex PCR reads. Altogether about 95,000 distinct CDR3 sequences are present, approximately 39% being singletons, with the ten largest covering roughly 10%. Worth noting for this clonotype: Its cognate antigen is unknown. Compared with germline, one end of the junction differs, possibly owing to a read error.

Material: peripheral blood or thyroid tissue (not recorded which). V is TRBV5-1 and J is TRBJ1-5; D uncertain. This TCR was recovered from a woman younger than 45 with Graves' hyperthyroidism. The CDR3 DNA reads TGCGCCAGCAGCTTGAAGGGATACGGGCAGCCCCAGCGTTTT. Translation gives CASSLKGYGQPQRF. The entire variable domain, with the rest obtained from reference TRBV5-1 and TRBJ1-5, is as follows: KAGVTQTPRYLIKTRGQQVTLSCSPISGHRSVSWYQQTPGQGLQFLFEYFSETQRNKGNFPGRFSGRQFSNSRSEMNVSTLELGDSALYLCASSLKGYGQPQRFGDGTRLSIL.